The 5 T cell receptor beta chains given below trace back to one sample, sequenced in a study of blood T cell repertoires in COVID-19 (dated by TCRdb to the early 2020s). The protocol used for the library was the immunoSEQ multiplex PCR assay. Not all clones reach the TCRdb copy of this immuneACCESS table, which keeps in-frame sequences only. Checked studies attribute under half of the gap to unresolved V genes and leave the rest unexplained. This sample comprises 50,000 to 65,000 clones, around 65% of them detected only once. The ten largest clonotypes hold over 50% of the sample. Sequenced: PBMCs or T cells enriched from blood (not recorded which). Receptors originate from a woman between 55 and 75 years old who had been exposed to COVID-19.

The gene calls are TRBV7-7 and TRBJ2-1; 10 bases match TRBD1. Germline V gene sequence: CDR1 SSHAT, CDR2 FNYEAQ (reference sequence). The V and J ends lost 5 bases and 6 bases, in that order; junction bases with no gene match: 4. The CDR3 is made up of 14 amino acids. The CDR3 loop is CASSAGQGGNEQFF. The CDR3 DNA is TGTGCCAGCAGCGCCGGACAGGGGGGCAATGAGCAGTTCTTC. The full variable domain, with the rest looked up from reference TRBV7-7 and TRBJ2-1, is GAGVSQSPRYKVTKRGQDVTLRCDPISSHATLYWYQQALGQGPEFLTYFNYEAQPDKSGLPSDRFSAERPEGSISTLTIQRTEQRDSAMYRCASSAGQGGNEQFFGPGTRLTVL.

J is TRBJ2-2 and V is TRBV4-3, with 7 nucleotides matching TRBD2. The CDR3 runs 16 residues. Germline assignment: CDR1 LGHNA and CDR2 YSLEER. The trim removed 4 bases at V and 1 base at J, leaving 6 bases unmatched. The CDR3 spells CASSPQASGNTGELFF. In nucleotides, the CDR3 is TGCGCCAGCAGCCCCCAGGCTAGCGGGAACACCGGGGAGCTGTTTTTT.

This chain joins TRBV5-4 and TRBJ2-7, with D possibly matching TRBD2 (7 bases). The V end lost 3 bases, the J end lost 6 bases, and 16 bases lay between the germline ends. The CDR3 loop spans 14 amino acids. The germline V gene encodes CDR1 SGHNT and CDR2 YYREEE (reference sequence). As DNA, the CDR3 is TGTGCCAGCAGCTCCATCGGGGGGCCAGGCGAGCAGTACTTC. Translation gives CASSSIGGPGEQYF.

V gene TRBV14 combines with J gene TRBJ2-1; D is unclear. V was trimmed by 0 bases and J by 9 bases, leaving 12 bases between them. CDR3 length equals 14 residues. Germline V gene sequence: CDR1 SGHDN, CDR2 FVKESK. CDR3 sequence reads: CASSQETRSGEQFF. As DNA, the CDR3 is TGTGCCAGCAGCCAAGAAACTCGATCGGGTGAGCAGTTCTTC.

V and J are TRBV7-9 and TRBJ2-5, with 13 bases that match TRBD2. Trimming removed 4 bases from V and 2 bases from J; junction bases left unmatched: 4. Germline values: CDR1 SEHNR, CDR2 FQNEAQ (reference sequence). This CDR3 spans 16 amino acids. CDR3: CASSSGLAGRQETQYF. CDR3 nucleotides: TGTGCCAGCAGCTCGGGACTAGCGGGAAGACAAGAGACCCAGTACTTC.